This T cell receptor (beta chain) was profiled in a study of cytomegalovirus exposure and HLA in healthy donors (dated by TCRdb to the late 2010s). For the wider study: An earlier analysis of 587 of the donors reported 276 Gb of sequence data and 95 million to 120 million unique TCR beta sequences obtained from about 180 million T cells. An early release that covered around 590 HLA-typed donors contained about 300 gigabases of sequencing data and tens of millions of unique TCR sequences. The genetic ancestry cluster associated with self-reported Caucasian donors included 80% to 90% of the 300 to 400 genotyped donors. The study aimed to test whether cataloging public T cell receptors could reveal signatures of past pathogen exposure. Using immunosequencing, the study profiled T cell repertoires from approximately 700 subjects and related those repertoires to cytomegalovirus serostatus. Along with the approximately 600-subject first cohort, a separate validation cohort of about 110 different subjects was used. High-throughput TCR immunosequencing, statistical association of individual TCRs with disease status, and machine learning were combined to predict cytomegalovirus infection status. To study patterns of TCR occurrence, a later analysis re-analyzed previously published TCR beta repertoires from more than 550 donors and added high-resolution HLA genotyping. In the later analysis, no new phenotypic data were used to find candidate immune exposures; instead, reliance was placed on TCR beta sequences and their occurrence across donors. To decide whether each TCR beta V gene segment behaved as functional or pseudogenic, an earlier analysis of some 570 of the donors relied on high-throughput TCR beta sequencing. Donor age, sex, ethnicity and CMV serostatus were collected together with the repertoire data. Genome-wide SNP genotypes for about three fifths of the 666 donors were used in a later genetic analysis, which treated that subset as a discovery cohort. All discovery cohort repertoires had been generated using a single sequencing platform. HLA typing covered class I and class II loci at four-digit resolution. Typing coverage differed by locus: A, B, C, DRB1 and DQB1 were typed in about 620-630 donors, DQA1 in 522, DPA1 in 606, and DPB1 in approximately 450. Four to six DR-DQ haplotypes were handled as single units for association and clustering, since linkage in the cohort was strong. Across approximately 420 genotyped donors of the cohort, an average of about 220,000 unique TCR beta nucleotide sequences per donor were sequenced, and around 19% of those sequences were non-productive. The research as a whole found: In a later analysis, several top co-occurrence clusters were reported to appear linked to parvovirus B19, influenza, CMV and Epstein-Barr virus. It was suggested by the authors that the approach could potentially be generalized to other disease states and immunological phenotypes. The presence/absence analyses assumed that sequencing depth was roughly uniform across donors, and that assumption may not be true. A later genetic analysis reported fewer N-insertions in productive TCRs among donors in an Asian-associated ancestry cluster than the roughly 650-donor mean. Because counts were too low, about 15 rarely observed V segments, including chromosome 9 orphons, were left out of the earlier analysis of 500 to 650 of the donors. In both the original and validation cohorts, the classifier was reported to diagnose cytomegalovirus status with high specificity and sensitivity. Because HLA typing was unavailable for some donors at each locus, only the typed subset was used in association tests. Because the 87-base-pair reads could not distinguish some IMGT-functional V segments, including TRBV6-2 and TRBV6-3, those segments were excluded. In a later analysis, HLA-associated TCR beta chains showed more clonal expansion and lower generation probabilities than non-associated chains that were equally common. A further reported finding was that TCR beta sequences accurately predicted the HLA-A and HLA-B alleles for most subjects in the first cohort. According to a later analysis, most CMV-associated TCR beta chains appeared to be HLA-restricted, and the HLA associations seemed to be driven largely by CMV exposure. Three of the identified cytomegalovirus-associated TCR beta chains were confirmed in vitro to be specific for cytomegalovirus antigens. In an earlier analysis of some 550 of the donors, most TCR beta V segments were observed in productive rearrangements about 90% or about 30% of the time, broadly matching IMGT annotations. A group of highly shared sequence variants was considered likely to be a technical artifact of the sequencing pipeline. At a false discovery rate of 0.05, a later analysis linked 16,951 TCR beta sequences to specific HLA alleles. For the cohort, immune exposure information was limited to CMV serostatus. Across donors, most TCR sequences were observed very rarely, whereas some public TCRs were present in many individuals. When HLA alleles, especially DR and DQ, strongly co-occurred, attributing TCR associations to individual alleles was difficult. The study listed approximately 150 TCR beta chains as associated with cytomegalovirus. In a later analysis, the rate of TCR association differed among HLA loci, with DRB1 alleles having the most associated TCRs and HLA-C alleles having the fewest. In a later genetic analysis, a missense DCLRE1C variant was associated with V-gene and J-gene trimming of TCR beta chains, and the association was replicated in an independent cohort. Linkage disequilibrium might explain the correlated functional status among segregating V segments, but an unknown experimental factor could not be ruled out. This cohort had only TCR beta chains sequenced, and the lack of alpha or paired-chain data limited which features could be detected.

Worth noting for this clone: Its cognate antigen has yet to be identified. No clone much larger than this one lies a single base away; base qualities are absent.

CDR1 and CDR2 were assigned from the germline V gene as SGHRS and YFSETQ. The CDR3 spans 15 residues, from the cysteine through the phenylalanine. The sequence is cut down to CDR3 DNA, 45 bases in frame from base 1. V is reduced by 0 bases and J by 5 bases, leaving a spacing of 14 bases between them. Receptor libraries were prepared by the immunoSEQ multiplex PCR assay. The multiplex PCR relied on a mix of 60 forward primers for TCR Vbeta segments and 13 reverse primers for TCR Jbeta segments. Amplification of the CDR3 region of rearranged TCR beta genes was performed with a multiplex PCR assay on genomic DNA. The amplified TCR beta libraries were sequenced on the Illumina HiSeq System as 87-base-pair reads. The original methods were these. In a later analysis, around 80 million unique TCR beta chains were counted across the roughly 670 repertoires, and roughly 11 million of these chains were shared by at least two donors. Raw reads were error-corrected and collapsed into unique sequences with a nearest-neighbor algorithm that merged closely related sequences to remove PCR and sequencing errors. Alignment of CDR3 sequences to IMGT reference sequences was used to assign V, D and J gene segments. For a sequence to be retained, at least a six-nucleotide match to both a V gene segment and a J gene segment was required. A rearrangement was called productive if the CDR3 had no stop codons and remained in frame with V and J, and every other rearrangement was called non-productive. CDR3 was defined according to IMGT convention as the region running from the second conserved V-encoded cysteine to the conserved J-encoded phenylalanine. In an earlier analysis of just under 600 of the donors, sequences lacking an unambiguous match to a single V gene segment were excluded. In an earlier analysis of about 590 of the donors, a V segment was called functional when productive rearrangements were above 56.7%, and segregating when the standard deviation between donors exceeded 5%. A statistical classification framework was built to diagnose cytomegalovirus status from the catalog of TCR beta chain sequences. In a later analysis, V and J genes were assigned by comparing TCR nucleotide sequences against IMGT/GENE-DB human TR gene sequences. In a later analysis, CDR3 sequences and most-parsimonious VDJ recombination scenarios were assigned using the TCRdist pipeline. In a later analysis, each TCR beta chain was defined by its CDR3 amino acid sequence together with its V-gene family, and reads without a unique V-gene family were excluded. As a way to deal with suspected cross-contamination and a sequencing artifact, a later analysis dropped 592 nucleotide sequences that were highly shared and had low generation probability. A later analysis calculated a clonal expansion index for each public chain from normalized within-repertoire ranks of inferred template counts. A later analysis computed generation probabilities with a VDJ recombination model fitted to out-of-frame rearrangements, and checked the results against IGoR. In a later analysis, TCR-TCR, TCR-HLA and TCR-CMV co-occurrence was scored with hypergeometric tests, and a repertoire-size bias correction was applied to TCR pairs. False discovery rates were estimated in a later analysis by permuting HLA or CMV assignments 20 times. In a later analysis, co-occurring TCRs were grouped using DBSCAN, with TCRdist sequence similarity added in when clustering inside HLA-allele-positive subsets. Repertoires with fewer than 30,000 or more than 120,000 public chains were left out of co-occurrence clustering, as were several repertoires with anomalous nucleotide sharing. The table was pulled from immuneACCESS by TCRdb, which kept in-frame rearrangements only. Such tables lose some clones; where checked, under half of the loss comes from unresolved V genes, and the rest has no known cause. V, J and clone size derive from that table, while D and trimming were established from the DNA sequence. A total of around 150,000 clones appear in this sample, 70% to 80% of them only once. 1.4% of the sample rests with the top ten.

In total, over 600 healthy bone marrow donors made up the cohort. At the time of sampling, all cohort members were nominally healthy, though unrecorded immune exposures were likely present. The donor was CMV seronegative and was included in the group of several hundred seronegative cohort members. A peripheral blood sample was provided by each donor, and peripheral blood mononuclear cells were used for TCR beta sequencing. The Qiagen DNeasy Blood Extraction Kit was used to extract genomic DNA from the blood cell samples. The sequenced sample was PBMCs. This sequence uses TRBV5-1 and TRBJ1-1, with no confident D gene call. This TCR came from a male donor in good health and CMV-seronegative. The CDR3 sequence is CASSLGHGLETEAFF. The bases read TGCGCCAGCAGCTTGGGCCACGGGTTAGAGACTGAAGCTTTCTTT.